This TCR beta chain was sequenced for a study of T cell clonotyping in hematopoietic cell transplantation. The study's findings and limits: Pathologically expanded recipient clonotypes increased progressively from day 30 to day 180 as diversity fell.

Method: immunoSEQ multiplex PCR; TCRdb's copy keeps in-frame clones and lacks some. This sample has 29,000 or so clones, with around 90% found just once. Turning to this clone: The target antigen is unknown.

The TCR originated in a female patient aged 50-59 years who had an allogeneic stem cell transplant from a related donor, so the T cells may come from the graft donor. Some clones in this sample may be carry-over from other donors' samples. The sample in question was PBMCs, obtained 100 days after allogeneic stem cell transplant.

Written as DNA, the CDR3 is TGTGCCAGCAGTGAAGCGCCCCTTCGGGGGACAGGAGTTGGCTACACCTTC. This gives the protein CASSEAPLRGTGVGYTF. The rearrangement uses TRBV2 and TRBJ1-2; 8 bases are a match to TRBD1. Trimming removed 0 bases from V and 7 bases from J; junction bases left unmatched: 13. The CDR3 has 17 residues. Germline loops: CDR1 SNHLY, CDR2 FYNNEI.